This T cell receptor beta chain was retrieved from a study of blood T cell repertoires in COVID-19. On the study more broadly: In each case, the material was cDNA or gDNA derived from T cells, B-cell-depleted T cells, or PBMCs.

Here immunoSEQ multiplex PCR was the method, and the copy in TCRdb shows in-frame clones only, minus some. The data show over 100,000 clones, around 80% seen once. The CDR3 is made up of 16 amino acids. Germline CDR1 reads SGHVS; CDR2 reads FNYEAQ. Trimming took 1 base from V and 6 from J; bases not matched to a gene: 7. This sequence originates from a woman in her 70s with acute or convalescent COVID-19. The chain has TRBV7-6 and TRBJ2-3, with TRBD2 matching 10 bases. The sample taken for sequencing was peripheral blood. DNA for the CDR3: TGTGCCAGCAGCTTAGAGGGAGCGGGGGGGCGTGATACGCAGTATTTT. It encodes CASSLEGAGGRDTQYF.